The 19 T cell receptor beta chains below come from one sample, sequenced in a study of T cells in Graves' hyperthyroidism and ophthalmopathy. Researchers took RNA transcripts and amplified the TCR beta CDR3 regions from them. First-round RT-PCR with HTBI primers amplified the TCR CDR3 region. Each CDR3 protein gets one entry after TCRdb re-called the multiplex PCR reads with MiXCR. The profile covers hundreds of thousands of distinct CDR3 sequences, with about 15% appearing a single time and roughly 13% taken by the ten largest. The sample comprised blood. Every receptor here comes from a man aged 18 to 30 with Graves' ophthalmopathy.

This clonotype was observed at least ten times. The CDR3 DNA reads TGTGCCTGGAGTCCCTGGACAGGGGGGGACACTGAAGCTTTCTTT. This sequence encodes CAWSPWTGGDTEAFF. This chain joins TRBV30 and TRBJ1-1; 10 bases are shared with TRBD1. The CDR3 loop spans 15 amino acids. Unmatched junction bases numbered 6, after V lost 2 bases and J lost 3 bases. The germline V gene encodes CDR1 GTSNPN and CDR2 SVGIG (reference sequence).

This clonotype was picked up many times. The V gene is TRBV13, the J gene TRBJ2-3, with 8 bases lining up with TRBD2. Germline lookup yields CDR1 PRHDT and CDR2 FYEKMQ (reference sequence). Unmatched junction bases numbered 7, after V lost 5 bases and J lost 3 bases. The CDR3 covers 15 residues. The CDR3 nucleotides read TGTGCCAGCAGCCTTAAAGCGGGAGCGACAGATACGCAGTATTTT. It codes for CASSLKAGATDTQYF.

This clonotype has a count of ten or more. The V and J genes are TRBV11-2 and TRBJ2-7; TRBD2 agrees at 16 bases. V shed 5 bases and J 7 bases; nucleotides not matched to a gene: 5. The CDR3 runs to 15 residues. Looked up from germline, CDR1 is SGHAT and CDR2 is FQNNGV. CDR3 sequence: CASSQGLAGGREQYF. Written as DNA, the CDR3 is TGTGCCAGCAGCCAGGGACTAGCGGGGGGGCGTGAGCAGTACTTC.

CDR3 nucleotides: TGCGCCAGCAGCTTGGCCTTACTGAGACCGGACCGGGAGCTGTTTTTT. It encodes CASSLALLRPDRELFF. This rearrangement joins TRBV5-1 to TRBJ2-2; D not certain. The germline V gene encodes CDR1 SGHRS and CDR2 YFSETQ. Trimming left V 0 bases short and J 9 bases short, with 18 bases between. There are 16 residues in the CDR3.

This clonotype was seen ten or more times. The DNA for the CDR3 is TGTGCCAGCAGCCAAAGTTATGGACTCTATGGCTACACCTTC. Encoded protein: CASSQSYGLYGYTF. The chain joins TRBV3-1 to TRBJ1-2; D gene unclear. The length of the CDR3 is 14 residues. Trimming cost V 2 bases and J 4 bases, with 11 bases left between them. Germline V gene lookup returns CDR1 LGHDT and CDR2 YNNKEL (reference sequence).

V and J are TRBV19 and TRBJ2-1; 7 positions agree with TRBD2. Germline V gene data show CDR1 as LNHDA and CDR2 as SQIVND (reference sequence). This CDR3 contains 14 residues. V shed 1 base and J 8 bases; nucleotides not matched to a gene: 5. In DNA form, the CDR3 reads TGTGCCAGTAGTATAGTGGGGAGGGACGATGAGCAGTTCTTC. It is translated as CASSIVGRDDEQFF.

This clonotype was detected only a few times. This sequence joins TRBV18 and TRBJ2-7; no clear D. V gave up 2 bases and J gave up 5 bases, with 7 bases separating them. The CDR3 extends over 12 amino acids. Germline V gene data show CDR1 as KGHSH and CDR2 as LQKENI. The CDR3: CASSPRPNEQYF. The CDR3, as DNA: TGTGCCAGCTCACCAAGGCCAAACGAGCAGTACTTC.

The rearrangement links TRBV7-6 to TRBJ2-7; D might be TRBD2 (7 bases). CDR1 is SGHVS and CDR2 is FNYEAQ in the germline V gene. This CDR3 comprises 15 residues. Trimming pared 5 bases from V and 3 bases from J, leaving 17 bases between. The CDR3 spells CASSQGQGGGYEQYF. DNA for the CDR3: TGTGCCAGCAGCCAGGGGCAGGGAGGGGGCTACGAGCAGTACTTC.

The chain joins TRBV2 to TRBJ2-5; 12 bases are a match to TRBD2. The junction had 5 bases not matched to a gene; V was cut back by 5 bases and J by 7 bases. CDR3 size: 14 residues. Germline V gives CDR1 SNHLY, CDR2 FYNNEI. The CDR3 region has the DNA TGTGCCAGCAGTCAATCTAGCGGGGGGGGGACCCAGTACTTC. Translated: CASSQSSGGGTQYF.

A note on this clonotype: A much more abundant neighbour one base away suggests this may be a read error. The DNA for the CDR3 is TGTGCCATCAATGGGGCTGGGACTAGCGGGAGCCCATACTACGAGCAGTTCTTC. Its translation: CAINGAGTSGSPYYEQFF. The chain combines TRBV10-3 with TRBJ2-1; the match to TRBD2 covers 14 bases. The trim removed 7 bases at V and 10 bases at J, leaving 18 bases unmatched. Per the germline V gene, CDR1 is ENHRY and CDR2 is SYGVKD. This CDR3 region has 18 residues.

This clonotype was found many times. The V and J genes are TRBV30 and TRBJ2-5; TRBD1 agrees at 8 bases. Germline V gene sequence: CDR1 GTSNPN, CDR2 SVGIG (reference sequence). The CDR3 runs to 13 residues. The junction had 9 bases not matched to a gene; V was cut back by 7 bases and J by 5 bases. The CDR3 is CASQQDRAETQYF. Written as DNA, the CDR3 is TGTGCCTCCCAGCAGGACAGGGCGGAGACCCAGTACTTC.

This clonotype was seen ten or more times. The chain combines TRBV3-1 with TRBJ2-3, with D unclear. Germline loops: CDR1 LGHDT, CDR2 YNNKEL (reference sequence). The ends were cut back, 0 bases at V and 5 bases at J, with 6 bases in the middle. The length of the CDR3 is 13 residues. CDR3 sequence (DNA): TGTGCCAGCAGCCAAGATAGTTTAGATACGCAGTATTTT. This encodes CASSQDSLDTQYF.

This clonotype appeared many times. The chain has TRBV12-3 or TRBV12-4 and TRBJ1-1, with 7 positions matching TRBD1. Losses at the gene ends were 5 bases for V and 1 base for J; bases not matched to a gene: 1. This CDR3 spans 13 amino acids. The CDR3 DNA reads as TGTGCCAGCAGTGGGGACAGGAACACTGAAGCTTTCTTT. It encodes CASSGDRNTEAFF.

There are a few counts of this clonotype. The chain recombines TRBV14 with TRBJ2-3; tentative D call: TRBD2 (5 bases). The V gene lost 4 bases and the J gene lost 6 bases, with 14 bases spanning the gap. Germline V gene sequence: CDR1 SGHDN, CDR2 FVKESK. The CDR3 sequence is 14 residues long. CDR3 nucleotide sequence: TGTGCCAGCAGCCGGCAGAGGGCTTTGGATACGCAGTATTTT. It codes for CASSRQRALDTQYF. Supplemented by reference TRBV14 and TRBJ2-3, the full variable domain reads EAGVTQFPSHSVIEKGQTVTLRCDPISGHDNLYWYRRVMGKEIKFLLHFVKESKQDESGMPNNRFLAERTGGTYSTLKVQPAELEDSGVYFCASSRQRALDTQYFGPGTRLTVL.

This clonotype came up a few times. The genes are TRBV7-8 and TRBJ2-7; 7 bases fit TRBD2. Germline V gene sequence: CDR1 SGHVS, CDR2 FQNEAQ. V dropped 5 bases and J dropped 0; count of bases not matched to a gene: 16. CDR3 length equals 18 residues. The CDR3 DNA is TGTGCCAGCAGCCAAGAGGAGGCGGGGGAACACCTCTCCTACGAGCAGTACTTC. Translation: CASSQEEAGEHLSYEQYF. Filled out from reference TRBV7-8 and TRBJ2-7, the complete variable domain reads GAGVSQSPRYKVAKRGQDVALRCDPISGHVSLFWYQQALGQGPEFLTYFQNEAQLDKSGLPSDRFFAERPEGSVSTLKIQRTQQEDSAVYLCASSQEEAGEHLSYEQYFGPGTRLTVT.

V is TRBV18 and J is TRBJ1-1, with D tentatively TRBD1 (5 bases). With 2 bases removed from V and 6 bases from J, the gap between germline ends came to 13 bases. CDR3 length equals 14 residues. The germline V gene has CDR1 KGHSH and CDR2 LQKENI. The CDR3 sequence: CASSPGRGLAEAFF. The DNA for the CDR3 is TGTGCCAGCTCACCAGGGAGGGGATTGGCTGAAGCTTTCTTT.

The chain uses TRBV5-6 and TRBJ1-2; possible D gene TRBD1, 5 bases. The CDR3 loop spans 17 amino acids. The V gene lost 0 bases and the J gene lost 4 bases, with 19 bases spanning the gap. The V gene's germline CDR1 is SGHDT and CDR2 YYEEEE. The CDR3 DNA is TGTGCCAGCAGCTTGGGGCAGGGACTAGGGGAGTCCTATGGCTACACCTTC. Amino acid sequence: CASSLGQGLGESYGYTF.

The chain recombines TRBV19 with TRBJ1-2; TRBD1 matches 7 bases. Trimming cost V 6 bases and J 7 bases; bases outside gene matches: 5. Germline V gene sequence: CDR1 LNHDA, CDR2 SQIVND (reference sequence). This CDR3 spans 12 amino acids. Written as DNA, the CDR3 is TGTGCCAGTAGCCGACAGGGACTTGGCTACACCTTC. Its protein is CASSRQGLGYTF.

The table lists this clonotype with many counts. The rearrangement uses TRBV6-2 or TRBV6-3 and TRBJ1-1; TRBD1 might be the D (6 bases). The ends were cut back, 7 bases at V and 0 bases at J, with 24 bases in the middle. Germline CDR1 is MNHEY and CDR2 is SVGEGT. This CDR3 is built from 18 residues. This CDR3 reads CASTYPLSTGHMNTEAFF. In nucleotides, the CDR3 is TGTGCCAGCACCTACCCCCTATCGACGGGACACATGAACACTGAAGCTTTCTTT.